The T cell receptor (beta chain) under discussion was sequenced for a study of radiation and T cells in renal cell carcinoma. Regarding time point: baseline pretreatment blood. Documented treatment: 15 Gy SBRT to primary tumor, nephrectomy 4 weeks later. After SBRT, blood was collected at 2 and 4 weeks, plus baseline. Clones were sequenced by immunoSEQ multiplex PCR, and TCRdb holds only the in-frame ones, with some missing. The sample lists about 130,000 clones; about 88% were seen once. From germline, CDR1 is LNHDA and CDR2 SQIVND (reference sequence). Trimming cost V 2 bases and J 5 bases; bases outside gene matches: 6. The CDR3 is made up of 16 amino acids.

The clonotype was recovered from a woman aged 50 to 65 with renal cell carcinoma. This chain links TRBV19 with TRBJ2-1; the match to TRBD2 covers 10 bases. Material: blood, obtained from a patient whose treatment included radiotherapy and nephrectomy. The CDR3 region is CASSIKSGGGHNEQFF. CDR3 DNA: TGTGCCAGTAGTATAAAGAGCGGGGGGGGTCACAATGAGCAGTTCTTC.